These 14 T cell receptor beta chains share one sample of origin, sequenced in a study of T cells and Merkel cell carcinoma outcomes. Using immunoSEQ multiplex PCR, the repertoire was profiled, and TCRdb retains in-frame clones only, with some absent. The data contain 10,000 to 15,000 clones, over 95% of them singletons. Sequences were obtained from tumor tissue from Merkel cell carcinoma. These receptors all come from a human donor with Merkel cell carcinoma.

The chain recombines TRBV6-4 with TRBJ1-5, with TRBD1 as a possible D gene (6 bases). Trimming removed 10 bases from V and 0 bases from J, with 22 bases in between. The CDR3 runs 17 residues. Per the germline V gene, CDR1 is MRHNA and CDR2 is SNTAGT. The CDR3 DNA is TGTGCCACCGGGGGGGCAGGGGATGGGGGTAGCAATCAGCCCCAGCATTTT. This gives the protein CATGGAGDGGSNQPQHF.

The CDR3 region has the DNA TGTGCCATCAGTGACCCAGGGAGGGCAGATACGCAGTATTTT. Protein sequence: CAISDPGRADTQYF. V and J are TRBV10-3 and TRBJ2-3, with TRBD2 matching over 7 bases. The germline V gene has CDR1 ENHRY and CDR2 SYGVKD. This CDR3 is built from 14 residues. With 3 bases clipped from V and 4 bases from J, the junction kept 4 bases outside the gene matches.

The rearrangement uses TRBV9 and TRBJ2-7; TRBD1 aligns across 7 bases. The J segment lost 2 bases and the V segment lost 5 bases, leaving 4 bases of the junction unmatched. The germline CDR1 and CDR2 sequences are SGDLS and YYNGEE. This CDR3 has 13 amino acids. This CDR3 is CASSRTGTYEQYF. The CDR3 DNA sequence: TGTGCCAGCAGTAGGACAGGTACCTACGAGCAGTACTTC.

About this clone: One end of the junction fails to match germline, which may point to a read error. The chain is built from TRBV11-3 and TRBJ2-7; 10 bases agree with TRBD1. CDR3 size: 15 residues. Germline V CDR1 and CDR2: SGHNT, YENEEA. CDR3 coding DNA: TGTGCCAGCAGCCTAGCTGGGACAGGGGCCTACAAGCAATACTTC. Protein product: CASSLAGTGAYKQYF.

V gene TRBV30 combines with J gene TRBJ1-5, with TRBD1 matching over 8 bases. V gave up 2 bases and J gave up 4 bases; unmatched junction bases: 4. CDR1 is GTSNPN and CDR2 is SVGIG in the germline V gene (reference sequence). This CDR3 is built from 14 residues. Here the CDR3 DNA reads TGTGCCTGGAGTTCCGGACAGGGAAATCAGCCCCAGCATTTT. Residues: CAWSSGQGNQPQHF.

The chain recombines TRBV14 with TRBJ1-5, with no clear D. The germline V gene encodes CDR1 SGHDN and CDR2 FVKESK. V lost 3 bases and J lost 2, with 5 bases in between. This CDR3 is 13 amino acids long. CDR3 bases: TGTGCCAGCAGCCATCCGGGCAATCAGCCCCAGCATTTT. It specifies CASSHPGNQPQHF. The full variable domain, its missing parts supplied by reference TRBV14 and TRBJ1-5, is EAGVTQFPSHSVIEKGQTVTLRCDPISGHDNLYWYRRVMGKEIKFLLHFVKESKQDESGMPNNRFLAERTGGTYSTLKVQPAELEDSGVYFCASSHPGNQPQHFGDGTRLSIL.

The J gene is TRBJ2-5, the V gene TRBV5-1; 11 bases fit TRBD2. V was clipped by 3 bases and J by 3 bases; unmatched bases: 4. Germline assignment: CDR1 SGHRS and CDR2 YFSETQ. CDR3 size: 15 residues. CDR3 amino acids: CASSSSGRREETQYF. CDR3 nucleotide sequence: TGCGCCAGCAGCTCTAGCGGGAGGAGGGAAGAGACCCAGTACTTC.

The chain carries TRBV29-1 and TRBJ1-1; D gene ambiguous. CDR3 size: 10 residues. V was cut by 7 bases and J by 5 bases, with 8 bases left in between. Per germline, CDR1 SQVTM and CDR2 ANQGSEA. The CDR3 sequence: CSAGETEAFF. The CDR3 coding sequence is TGCAGCGCCGGGGAAACTGAAGCTTTCTTT. The entire variable domain, with the rest obtained from reference TRBV29-1 and TRBJ1-1, is as follows: SAVISQKPSRDICQRGTSLTIQCQVDSQVTMMFWYRQQPGQSLTLIATANQGSEATYESGFVIDKFPISRPNLTFSTLTVSNMSPEDSSIYLCSAGETEAFFGQGTRLTVV.

J is TRBJ2-3 and V is TRBV11-3; 13 nucleotides agree with TRBD2. In germline, CDR1 is SGHNT, CDR2 YENEEA. This CDR3 has 19 residues. Trimming at V came to 4 bases and at J to 6 bases, leaving 16 bases not matched to a gene. CDR3 DNA: TGTGCCAGCAGCTCCGACTCCCCGGGACTAGCGGGAAGGGGGGATACGCAGTATTTT. As protein: CASSSDSPGLAGRGDTQYF.

The V call is TRBV9, the J call TRBJ2-3, with D hard to call. The CDR3 consists of 13 residues. The germline CDR1 and CDR2 sequences are SGDLS and YYNGEE. Trimming took off 0 bases at V and 1 base at J, with 3 bases between the two ends. CDR3 DNA: TGTGCCAGCAGCGTAGGAGGCACAGATACGCAGTATTTT. Translation gives CASSVGGTDTQYF.

This chain uses TRBV5-4 with TRBJ2-7, with D uncertain. The CDR3 sequence is 13 residues long. Germline V lookup: CDR1 SGHNT, CDR2 YYREEE (reference sequence). Deletions cut 5 bases from V and 4 bases from J, with 13 bases between. CDR3 amino acids: CASSIMDGYEQYF. The CDR3 coding sequence is TGTGCCAGCAGTATAATGGACGGATACGAGCAGTACTTC. Full variable domain (outside the CDR3, taken from reference TRBV5-4 and TRBJ2-7): ETGVTQSPTHLIKTRGQQVTLRCSSQSGHNTVSWYQQALGQGPQFIFQYYREEENGRGNFPPRFSGLQFPNYSSELNVNALELDDSALYLCASSIMDGYEQYFGPGTRLTVT.

This clone turned up a few times. The chain combines TRBV4-3 with TRBJ1-2; maybe TRBD1 (5 bases). The germline CDR1 and CDR2 sequences are LGHNA and YSLEER. This CDR3 is built from 17 residues. V gave up 0 bases and J gave up 4 bases, with 18 bases separating them. The CDR3 coding sequence is TGCGCCAGCAGCCAAGATTCTAGGGGCAGATCCGCCTATGGCTACACCTTC. Its protein product is CASSQDSRGRSAYGYTF.

The gene calls are TRBV11-2 and TRBJ2-5, with D perhaps TRBD1 or TRBD2 (6 bases each). The CDR3 totals 17 residues. Per germline, CDR1 SGHAT and CDR2 FQNNGV. V was pared by 1 base and J by 1 base, with 16 bases between. The CDR3 region is CASSLGRGIGVQETQYF. CDR3 DNA sequence: TGTGCCAGCAGCTTAGGGAGGGGGATCGGGGTCCAAGAGACCCAGTACTTC. The entire variable domain, with the rest obtained from reference TRBV11-2 and TRBJ2-5, is as follows: EAGVAQSPRYKIIEKRQSVAFWCNPISGHATLYWYQQILGQGPKLLIQFQNNGVVDDSQLPKDRFSAERLKGVDSTLKIQPAKLEDSAVYLCASSLGRGIGVQETQYFGPGTRLLVL.

The chain couples TRBV5-6 to TRBJ2-1, with 13 bases matching TRBD2. Germline values: CDR1 SGHDT, CDR2 YYEEEE. The CDR3 consists of 15 residues. V lost 4 bases to trimming and J lost 4 bases; unmatched junction nucleotides: 2. The CDR3 bases are TGTGCCAGCAGCGGGACTAGCGGGACGTACAATGAGCAGTTCTTC. This encodes CASSGTSGTYNEQFF.